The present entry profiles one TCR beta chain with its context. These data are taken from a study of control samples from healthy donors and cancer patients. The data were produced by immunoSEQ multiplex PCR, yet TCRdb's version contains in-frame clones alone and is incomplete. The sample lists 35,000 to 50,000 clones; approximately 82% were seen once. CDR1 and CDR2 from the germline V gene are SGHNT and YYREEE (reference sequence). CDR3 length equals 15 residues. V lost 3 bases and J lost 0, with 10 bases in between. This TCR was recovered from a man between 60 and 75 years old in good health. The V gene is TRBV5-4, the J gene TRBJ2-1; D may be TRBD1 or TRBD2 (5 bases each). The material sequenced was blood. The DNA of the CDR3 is TGTGCCAGCAGCTGGGACCCAAGCTCCTACAATGAGCAGTTCTTC. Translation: CASSWDPSSYNEQFF.